A single sample is the source of the 10 T cell receptor beta chains below, sequenced in a study of cytomegalovirus exposure and HLA in healthy donors. The PCR had 60 Vbeta and 13 Jbeta primers. Sequencing used immunoSEQ multiplex PCR; TCRdb keeps in-frame clones, though not all of them. The sample has over 50,000 clones, 65% to 80% seen once. The sample consisted of PBMCs. These receptors all come from a man aged 35 to 55 in good health and CMV-seropositive.

This chain connects TRBV13 to TRBJ1-1; 9 bases agree with TRBD1. This CDR3 comprises 17 residues. The trim removed 5 bases at V and 0 bases at J, leaving 10 bases unmatched. Germline assignment: CDR1 PRHDT and CDR2 FYEKMQ (reference sequence). The CDR3 reads CASSKIPGQGLNTEAFF. As DNA, the CDR3 is TGTGCCAGCAGCAAAATACCGGGACAGGGTTTGAACACTGAAGCTTTCTTT.

In its sample, this clone was seen once. CDR3 nucleotides: TGTGCCAGCAGCTTAGGGAGCGGGGCATACGGTTACGAGCAGTACTTC. Its protein is CASSLGSGAYGYEQYF. V usage is TRBV5-6 and J usage is TRBJ2-7; 7 positions agree with TRBD2. The CDR3 runs 16 residues. Trimming at V came to 2 bases and at J to 4 bases, leaving 12 bases not matched to a gene. Germline loops: CDR1 SGHDT, CDR2 YYEEEE.

This clone was seen only a few times. The rearrangement links TRBV5-8 to TRBJ2-1; D gene unclear. Germline values: CDR1 SGHTS, CDR2 YDEGEE. The CDR3 length is 13 residues. V lost 6 bases and J lost 7, with 14 bases in between. DNA of the CDR3: TGTGCCAGCAAGCTAAGAACGGGTAATGAGCAGTTCTTC. Protein: CASKLRTGNEQFF.

The sample holds a few counts of this clone. V usage is TRBV5-6 and J usage is TRBJ1-6; D might be TRBD1 (6 bases). The germline V and J ends were trimmed by 4 bases and 14 bases, with 13 bases remaining between them. CDR3 length: 12 residues. CDR1 SGHDT and CDR2 YYEEEE come from the germline V gene. DNA for the CDR3: TGTGCCAGCAGCCTCCGACAGGCTTCCCTCCACTTT. Its protein is CASSLRQASLHF.

The gene calls are TRBV19 and TRBJ1-4, with D perhaps matching TRBD1 (6 bases). Trimming took 6 bases from V and 3 from J, leaving 14 bases between them. This CDR3 has 15 residues. Germline CDR1 and CDR2: LNHDA and SQIVND (reference sequence). The CDR3 protein is CASSDRAGANEKLFF. The CDR3 coding sequence is TGTGCCAGTAGCGACCGGGCAGGGGCTAATGAAAAACTGTTTTTT.

V gene TRBV5-4 combines with J gene TRBJ1-2; TRBD1 matches 7 bases. The CDR3 totals 14 residues. CDR1 and CDR2 (germline): SGHNT, YYREEE (reference sequence). Trimming at V came to 2 bases and at J to 2 bases, leaving 3 bases not matched to a gene. This chain's CDR3 is CASSLPGQNYGYTF. In DNA, the CDR3 is TGTGCCAGCAGCTTACCGGGACAGAACTATGGCTACACCTTC.

This chain links TRBV5-1 with TRBJ1-1; TRBD1 aligns across 10 bases. Germline-derived CDR1 and CDR2 are SGHRS and YFSETQ. V lost 2 bases, J lost 3 bases, and 10 bases stayed unmatched. This CDR3 spans 17 amino acids. This CDR3 is CASSFGGQGSRYTEAFF. In DNA form, the CDR3 reads TGCGCCAGCAGCTTCGGGGGACAGGGGAGTCGGTACACTGAAGCTTTCTTT. The whole variable domain, filled in from reference TRBV5-1 and TRBJ1-1, reads KAGVTQTPRYLIKTRGQQVTLSCSPISGHRSVSWYQQTPGQGLQFLFEYFSETQRNKGNFPGRFSGRQFSNSRSEMNVSTLELGDSALYLCASSFGGQGSRYTEAFFGQGTRLTVV.

This rearrangement joins TRBV7-9 to TRBJ1-1; TRBD1 agrees at 7 bases. Germline lookup yields CDR1 SEHNR and CDR2 FQNEAQ (reference sequence). With 2 bases clipped from V and 0 bases from J, the junction kept 12 bases outside the gene matches. The CDR3 contains 18 residues. CDR3 loop: CASSLTPDRFYLNTEAFF. The CDR3 DNA reads as TGTGCCAGCAGCTTAACGCCGGACAGGTTCTACCTGAACACTGAAGCTTTCTTT.

The V and J genes are TRBV4-1 and TRBJ2-2; perhaps TRBD1 as D (6 bases). Per the germline V gene, CDR1 is MGHRA and CDR2 is YSYEKL. V lost 4 bases to trimming and J lost 4 bases, with 19 bases between them. The CDR3 sequence is 17 residues long. The CDR3 reads CASSPSRSGGGTGELFF. The DNA for the CDR3 is TGCGCCAGCAGCCCCTCCCGTTCTGGGGGCGGCACCGGGGAGCTGTTTTTT.

The chain uses TRBV29-1 and TRBJ2-7, with 7 bases aligning to TRBD2. From germline, CDR1 is SQVTM and CDR2 ANQGSEA. V was pared by 7 bases and J by 3 bases, with 9 bases of the junction left unmatched. This CDR3 contains 13 residues. This CDR3 is CSAQGAGDYEQYF. The CDR3 DNA reads as TGCAGCGCCCAAGGGGCGGGGGACTACGAGCAGTACTTC.